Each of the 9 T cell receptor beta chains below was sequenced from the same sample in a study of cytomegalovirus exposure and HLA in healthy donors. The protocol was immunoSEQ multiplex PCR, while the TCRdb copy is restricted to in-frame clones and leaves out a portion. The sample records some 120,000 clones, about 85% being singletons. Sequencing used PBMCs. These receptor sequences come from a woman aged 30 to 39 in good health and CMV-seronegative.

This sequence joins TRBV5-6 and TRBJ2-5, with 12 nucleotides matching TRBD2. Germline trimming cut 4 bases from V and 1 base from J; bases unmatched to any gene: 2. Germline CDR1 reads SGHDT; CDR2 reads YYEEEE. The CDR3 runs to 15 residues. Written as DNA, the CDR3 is TGTGCCAGCAGCCGACTAGCGGGGGCCCAAGAGACCCAGTACTTC. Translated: CASSRLAGAQETQYF. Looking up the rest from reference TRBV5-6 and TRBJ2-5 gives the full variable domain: DAGVTQSPTHLIKTRGQQVTLRCSPKSGHDTVSWYQQALGQGPQFIFQYYEEEERQRGNFPDRFSGHQFPNYSSELNVNALLLGDSALYLCASSRLAGAQETQYFGPGTRLLVL.

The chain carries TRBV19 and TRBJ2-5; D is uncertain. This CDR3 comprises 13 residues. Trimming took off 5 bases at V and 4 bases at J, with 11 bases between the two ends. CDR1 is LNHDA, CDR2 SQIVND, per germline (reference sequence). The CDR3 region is CASSENTAETQYF. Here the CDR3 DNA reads TGTGCCAGTAGTGAAAACACAGCAGAGACCCAGTACTTC.

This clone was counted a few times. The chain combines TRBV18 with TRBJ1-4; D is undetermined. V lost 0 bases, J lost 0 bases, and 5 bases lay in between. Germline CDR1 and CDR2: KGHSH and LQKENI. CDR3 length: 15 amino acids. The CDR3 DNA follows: TGTGCCAGCTCACCACCGGCTGCAACTAATGAAAAACTGTTTTTT. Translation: CASSPPAATNEKLFF. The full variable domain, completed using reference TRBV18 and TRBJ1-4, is NAGVMQNPRHLVRRRGQEARLRCSPMKGHSHVYWYRQLPEEGLKFMVYLQKENIIDESGMPKERFSAEFPKEGPSILRIQQVVRGDSAAYFCASSPPAATNEKLFFGSGTQLSVL.

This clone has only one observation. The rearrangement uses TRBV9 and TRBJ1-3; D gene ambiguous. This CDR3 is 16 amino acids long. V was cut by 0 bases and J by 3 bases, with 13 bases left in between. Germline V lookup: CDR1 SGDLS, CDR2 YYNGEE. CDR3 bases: TGTGCCAGCAGCGTAGCTACGGGAAAGGGTGGAAACACCATATATTTT. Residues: CASSVATGKGGNTIYF.

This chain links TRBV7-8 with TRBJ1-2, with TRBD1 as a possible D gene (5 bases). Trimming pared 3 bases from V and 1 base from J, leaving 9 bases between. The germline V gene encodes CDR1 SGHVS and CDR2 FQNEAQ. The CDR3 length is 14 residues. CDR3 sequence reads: CASSLAGFNYGYTF. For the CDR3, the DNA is TGTGCCAGCAGCTTGGCAGGGTTTAACTATGGCTACACCTTC.

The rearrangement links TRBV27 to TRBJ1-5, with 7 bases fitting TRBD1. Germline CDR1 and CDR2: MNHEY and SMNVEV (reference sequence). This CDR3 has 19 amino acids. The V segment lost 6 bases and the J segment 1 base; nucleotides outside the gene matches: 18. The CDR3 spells CASSLRGAGTAASNQPQHF. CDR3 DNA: TGTGCCAGCAGCCTCAGGGGGGCCGGGACAGCCGCCAGCAATCAGCCCCAGCATTTT.

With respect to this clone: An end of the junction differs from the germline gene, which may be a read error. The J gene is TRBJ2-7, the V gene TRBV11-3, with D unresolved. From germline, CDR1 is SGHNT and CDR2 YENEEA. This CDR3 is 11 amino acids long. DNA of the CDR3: TGTGCCAGCAGCTCAGACATCGCGCTTAGCTTC. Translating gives CASSSDIALSF.

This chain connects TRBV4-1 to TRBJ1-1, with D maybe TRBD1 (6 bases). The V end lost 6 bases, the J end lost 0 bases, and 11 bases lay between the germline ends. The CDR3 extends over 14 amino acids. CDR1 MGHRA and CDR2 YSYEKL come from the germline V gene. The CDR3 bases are TGCGCCAGCAGATTCAGGGGCCTGAACACTGAAGCTTTCTTT. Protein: CASRFRGLNTEAFF.

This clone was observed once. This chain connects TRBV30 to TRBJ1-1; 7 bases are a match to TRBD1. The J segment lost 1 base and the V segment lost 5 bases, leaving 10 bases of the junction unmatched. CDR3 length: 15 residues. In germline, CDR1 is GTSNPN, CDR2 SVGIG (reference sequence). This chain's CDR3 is CAWLAGGMGNTEAFF. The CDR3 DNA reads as TGTGCCTGGTTGGCAGGGGGGATGGGGAACACTGAAGCTTTCTTT. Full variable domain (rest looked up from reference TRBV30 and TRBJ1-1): SQTIHQWPATLVQPVGSPLSLECTVEGTSNPNLYWYRQAAGRGLQLLFYSVGIGQISSEVPQNLSASRPQDRQFILSSKKLLLSDSGFYLCAWLAGGMGNTEAFFGQGTRLTVV.